A single sample is the source of the 10 T cell receptor beta chains below, sequenced in a study of shared clonotypes between healthy human individuals. Terminally differentiated effector memory CD45RA+ cells were excluded from the naive CD8 cells, which were CD45RO-negative and positively selected for CCR7. Only in-frame clones appear in the TCRdb table, and some are missing; sequencing was by immunoSEQ multiplex PCR. This table has over 2,000,000 clones, roughly 93% appearing once. Sequenced material: naive CD8+ T cells from PBMCs. The receptor set was obtained from a man aged 18 to 30 in good health. Some clones in this sample may be carry-over from other donors' samples.

Comments on this clone: Other nucleotide sequences in the sample specify the same CDR3. CDR3 amino acids: CASRPTSGTYNEQFF. The CDR3, as DNA: TGTGCCAGCAGACCTACTAGCGGGACCTACAATGAGCAGTTCTTC. The chain joins TRBV27 to TRBJ2-1, with TRBD2 matching 10 bases. CDR3 length: 15 residues. From germline, CDR1 is MNHEY and CDR2 SMNVEV (reference sequence). After removal of 6 bases from V and 2 bases from J, the junction contained 4 bases not matched to a gene.

The chain is built from TRBV29-1 and TRBJ1-1, with D hard to call. Germline CDR1 SQVTM, CDR2 ANQGSEA. This CDR3 region has 12 residues. V lost 4 bases and J 1 base, leaving 7 bases between the germline ends. Here the CDR3 DNA reads TGCAGCGTTGTTATTCAGAACACTGAAGCTTTCTTT. Residues: CSVVIQNTEAFF. The whole variable domain, remainder taken from reference TRBV29-1 and TRBJ1-1, is SAVISQKPSRDICQRGTSLTIQCQVDSQVTMMFWYRQQPGQSLTLIATANQGSEATYESGFVIDKFPISRPNLTFSTLTVSNMSPEDSSIYLCSVVIQNTEAFFGQGTRLTVV.

This clone has only one observation. The rearrangement joins TRBV7-2 to TRBJ1-5; the D is unclear. This CDR3 region has 13 residues. V lost 7 bases and J 5 bases, leaving 12 bases between the germline ends. CDR1 and CDR2 (germline): SGHTA, FQGNSA. CDR3 DNA: TGTGCCAGCACCACGCCGGCAGATCAGCCCCAGCATTTT. It yields the protein CASTTPADQPQHF.

This clone was recorded once. The J gene is TRBJ2-7, the V gene TRBV11-2, with 10 bases identical to TRBD2. Per the germline V gene, CDR1 is SGHAT and CDR2 is FQNNGV. The CDR3 length is 16 residues. V lost 5 bases to trimming and J lost 6 bases; unmatched junction nucleotides: 13. DNA for the CDR3: TGTGCCAGCAGCCTCCCCGGCAGCGGGAGGGCCTCCGAGCAGTACTTC. It yields the protein CASSLPGSGRASEQYF.

As regards this clone: Other DNA sequences in this sample translate to the same CDR3. The rearrangement uses TRBV7-9 and TRBJ2-7, with D perhaps given as TRBD1 or TRBD2 (5 bases each). This CDR3 comprises 12 residues. Per germline, CDR1 SEHNR and CDR2 FQNEAQ (reference sequence). V was trimmed by 5 bases and J by 6 bases, leaving 11 bases between them. For the CDR3, the DNA is TGTGCCAGCAGCCCCACGGGGCTCGAGCAGTACTTC. Protein product: CASSPTGLEQYF.

The chain has TRBV2 and TRBJ2-3, with a possible D match to TRBD2 (5 bases). CDR1 and CDR2 (germline): SNHLY, FYNNEI. V lost 3 bases and J lost 2, with 12 bases in between. The CDR3 has 15 residues. The CDR3 nucleotides read TGTGCCAGCAGTGAGTCGCTAGCCCTCACAGATACGCAGTATTTT. This gives the protein CASSESLALTDTQYF.

The V gene is TRBV9, the J gene TRBJ1-2; D ambiguous. The CDR3 has 14 residues. V lost 3 bases and J 4 bases, leaving 13 bases between the germline ends. CDR1 is SGDLS, CDR2 YYNGEE, per germline. CDR3 DNA: TGTGCCAGCAGCGCGGGGATCTCGAGCTATGGCTACACCTTC. The encoded protein is CASSAGISSYGYTF.

The chain uses TRBV25-1 and TRBJ2-7; 7 nucleotides agree with TRBD2. The germline V gene encodes CDR1 MGHDK and CDR2 SYGVNS. The trim removed 3 bases at V and 6 bases at J, leaving 11 bases unmatched. This CDR3 contains 15 residues. CDR3 sequence (DNA): TGTGCCAGCAGTGATTCCGGCGGGAGATGGGGCGAGCAGTACTTC. This gives the protein CASSDSGGRWGEQYF.

The rearrangement joins TRBV21-1 to TRBJ2-7; TRBD2, the table's D call, was not compared with the DNA. TRBV21-1 is designated a pseudogene. The CDR3 covers 14 residues. CDR3 in amino acids: CASSPAGGPGEQYF. The CDR3 DNA reads TGTGCCAGCAGCCCGGCGGGGGGACCTGGCGAGCAGTACTTC.

This chain joins TRBV18 and TRBJ2-7; 9 bases map to TRBD2. Per germline, CDR1 KGHSH and CDR2 LQKENI. The V and J ends lost 3 bases and 3 bases, in that order; junction bases with no gene match: 9. The CDR3 runs 16 residues. Here the CDR3 DNA reads TGTGCCAGCTCACCGCGGGGGGGACAAGGGAGCTACGAGCAGTACTTC. Its translation: CASSPRGGQGSYEQYF.